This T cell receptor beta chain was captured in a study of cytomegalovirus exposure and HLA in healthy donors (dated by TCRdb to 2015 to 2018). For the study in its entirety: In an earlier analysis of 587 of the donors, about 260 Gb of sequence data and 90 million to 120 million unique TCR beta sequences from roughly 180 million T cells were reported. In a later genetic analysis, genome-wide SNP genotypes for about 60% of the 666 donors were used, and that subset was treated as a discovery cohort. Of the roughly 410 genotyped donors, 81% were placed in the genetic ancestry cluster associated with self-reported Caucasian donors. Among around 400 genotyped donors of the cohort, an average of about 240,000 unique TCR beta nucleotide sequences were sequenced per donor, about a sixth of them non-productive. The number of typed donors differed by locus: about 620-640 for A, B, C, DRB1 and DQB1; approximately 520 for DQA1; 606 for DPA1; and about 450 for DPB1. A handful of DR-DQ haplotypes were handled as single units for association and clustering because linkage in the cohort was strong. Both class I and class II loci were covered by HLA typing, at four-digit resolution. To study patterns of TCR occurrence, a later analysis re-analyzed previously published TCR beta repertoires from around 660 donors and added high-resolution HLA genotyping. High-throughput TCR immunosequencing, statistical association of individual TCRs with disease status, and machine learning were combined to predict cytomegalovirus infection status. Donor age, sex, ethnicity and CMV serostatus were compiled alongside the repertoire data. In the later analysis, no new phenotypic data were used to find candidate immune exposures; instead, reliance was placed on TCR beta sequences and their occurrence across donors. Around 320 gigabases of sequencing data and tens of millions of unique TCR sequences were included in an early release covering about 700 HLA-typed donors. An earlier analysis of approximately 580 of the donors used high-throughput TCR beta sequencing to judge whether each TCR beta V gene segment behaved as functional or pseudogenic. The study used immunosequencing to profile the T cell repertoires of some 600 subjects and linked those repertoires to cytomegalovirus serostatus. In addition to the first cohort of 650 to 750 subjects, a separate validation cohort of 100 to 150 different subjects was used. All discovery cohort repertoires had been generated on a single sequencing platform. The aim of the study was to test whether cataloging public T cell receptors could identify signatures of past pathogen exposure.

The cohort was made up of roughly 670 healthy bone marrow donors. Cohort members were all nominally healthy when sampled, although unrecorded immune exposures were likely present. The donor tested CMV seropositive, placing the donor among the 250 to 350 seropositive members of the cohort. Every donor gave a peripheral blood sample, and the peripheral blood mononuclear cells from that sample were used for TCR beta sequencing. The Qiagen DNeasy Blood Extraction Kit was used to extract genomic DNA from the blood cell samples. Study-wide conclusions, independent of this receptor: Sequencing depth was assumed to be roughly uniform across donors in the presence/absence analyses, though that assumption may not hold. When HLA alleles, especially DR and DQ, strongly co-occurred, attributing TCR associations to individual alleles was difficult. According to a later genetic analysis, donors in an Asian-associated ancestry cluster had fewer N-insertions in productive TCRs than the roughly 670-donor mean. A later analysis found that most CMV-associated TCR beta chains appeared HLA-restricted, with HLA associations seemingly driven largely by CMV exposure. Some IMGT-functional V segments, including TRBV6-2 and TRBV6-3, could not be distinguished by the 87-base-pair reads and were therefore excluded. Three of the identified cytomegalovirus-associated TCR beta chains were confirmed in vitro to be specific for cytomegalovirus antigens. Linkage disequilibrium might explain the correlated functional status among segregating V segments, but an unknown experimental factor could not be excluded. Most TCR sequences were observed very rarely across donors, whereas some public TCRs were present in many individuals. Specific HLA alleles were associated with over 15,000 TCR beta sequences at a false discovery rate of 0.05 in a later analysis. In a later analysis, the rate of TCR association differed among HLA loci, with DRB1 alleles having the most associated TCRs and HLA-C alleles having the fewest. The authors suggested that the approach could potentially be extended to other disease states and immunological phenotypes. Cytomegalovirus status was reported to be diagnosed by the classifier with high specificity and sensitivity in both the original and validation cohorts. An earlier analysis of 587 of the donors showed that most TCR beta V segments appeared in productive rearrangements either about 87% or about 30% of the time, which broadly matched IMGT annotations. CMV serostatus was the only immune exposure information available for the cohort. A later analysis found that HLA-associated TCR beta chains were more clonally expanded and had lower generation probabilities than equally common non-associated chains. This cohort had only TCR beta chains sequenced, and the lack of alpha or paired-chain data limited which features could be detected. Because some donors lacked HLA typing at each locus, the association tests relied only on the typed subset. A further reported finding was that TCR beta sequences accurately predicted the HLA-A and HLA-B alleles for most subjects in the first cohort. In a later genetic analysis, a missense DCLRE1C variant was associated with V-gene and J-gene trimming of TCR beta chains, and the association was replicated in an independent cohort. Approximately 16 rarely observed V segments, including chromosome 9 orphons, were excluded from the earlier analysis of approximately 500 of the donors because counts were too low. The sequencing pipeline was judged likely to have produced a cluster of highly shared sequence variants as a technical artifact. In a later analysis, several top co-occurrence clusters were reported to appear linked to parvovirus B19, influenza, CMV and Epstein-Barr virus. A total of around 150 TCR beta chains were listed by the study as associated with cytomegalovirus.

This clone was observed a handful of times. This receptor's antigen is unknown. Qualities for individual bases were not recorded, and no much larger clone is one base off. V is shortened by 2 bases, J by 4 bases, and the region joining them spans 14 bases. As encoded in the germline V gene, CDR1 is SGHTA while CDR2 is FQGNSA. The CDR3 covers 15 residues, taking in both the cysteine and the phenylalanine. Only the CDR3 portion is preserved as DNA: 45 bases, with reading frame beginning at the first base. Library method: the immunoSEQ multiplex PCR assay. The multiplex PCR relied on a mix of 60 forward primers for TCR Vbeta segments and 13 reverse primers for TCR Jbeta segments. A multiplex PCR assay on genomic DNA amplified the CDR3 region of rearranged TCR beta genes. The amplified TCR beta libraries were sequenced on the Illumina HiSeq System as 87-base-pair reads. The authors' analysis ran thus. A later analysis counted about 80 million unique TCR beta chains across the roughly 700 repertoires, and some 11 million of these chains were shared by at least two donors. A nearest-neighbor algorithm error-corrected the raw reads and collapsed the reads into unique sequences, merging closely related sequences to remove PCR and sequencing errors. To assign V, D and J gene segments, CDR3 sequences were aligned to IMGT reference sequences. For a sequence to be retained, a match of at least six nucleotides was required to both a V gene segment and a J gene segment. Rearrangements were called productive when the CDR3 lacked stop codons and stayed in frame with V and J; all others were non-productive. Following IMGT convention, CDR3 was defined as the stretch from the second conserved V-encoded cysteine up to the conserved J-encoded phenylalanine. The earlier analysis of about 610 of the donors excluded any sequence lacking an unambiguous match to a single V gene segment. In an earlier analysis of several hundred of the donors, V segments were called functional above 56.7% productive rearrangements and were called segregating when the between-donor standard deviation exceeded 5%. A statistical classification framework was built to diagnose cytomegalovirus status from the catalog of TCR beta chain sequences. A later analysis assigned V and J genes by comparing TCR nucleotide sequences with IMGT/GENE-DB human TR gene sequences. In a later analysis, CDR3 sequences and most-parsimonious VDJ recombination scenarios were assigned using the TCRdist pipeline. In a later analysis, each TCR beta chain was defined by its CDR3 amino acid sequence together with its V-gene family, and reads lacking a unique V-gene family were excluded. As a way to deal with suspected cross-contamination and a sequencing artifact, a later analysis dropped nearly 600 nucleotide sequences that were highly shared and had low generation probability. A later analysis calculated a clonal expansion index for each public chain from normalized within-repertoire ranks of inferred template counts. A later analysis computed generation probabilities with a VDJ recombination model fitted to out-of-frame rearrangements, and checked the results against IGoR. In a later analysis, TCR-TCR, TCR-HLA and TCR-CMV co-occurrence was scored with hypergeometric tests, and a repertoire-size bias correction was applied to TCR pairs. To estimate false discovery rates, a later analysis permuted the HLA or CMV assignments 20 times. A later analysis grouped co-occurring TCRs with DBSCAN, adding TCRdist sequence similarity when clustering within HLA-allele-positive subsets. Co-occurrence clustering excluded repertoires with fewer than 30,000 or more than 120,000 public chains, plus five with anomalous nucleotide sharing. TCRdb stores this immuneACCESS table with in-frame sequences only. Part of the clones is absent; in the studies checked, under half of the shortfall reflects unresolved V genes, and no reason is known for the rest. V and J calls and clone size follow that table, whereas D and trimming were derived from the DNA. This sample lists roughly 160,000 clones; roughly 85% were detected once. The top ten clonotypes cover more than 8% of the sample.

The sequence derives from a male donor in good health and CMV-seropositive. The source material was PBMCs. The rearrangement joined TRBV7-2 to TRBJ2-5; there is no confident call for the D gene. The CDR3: CASSLLPGVPETQYF. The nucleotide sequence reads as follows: TGTGCCAGCAGCTTACTCCCCGGAGTCCCAGAGACCCAGTACTTC.